Sequencing of this T cell receptor beta chain was carried out in a study of blood T cell repertoires in COVID-19. Study overall: The study drew acute and convalescent COVID-19 samples from the United States, Italy and Spain.

In Seattle, patients joined the study during active infection and were tracked longitudinally. In the study's own analysis: Counts of nucleated cells, estimated from reference gene primer amplification, were obtained. TCRdb's table, derived via immunoSEQ multiplex PCR, lists solely in-frame clones and lacks some. V and J calls and clone size are as listed in that table; D and trimming were resolved from the DNA. The table has about 160,000 clones, approximately 80% seen once; the top ten hold about 7.7%. Sequenced material: peripheral blood. The TCR was taken from a woman between 35 and 50 years old with COVID-19, enrolled during active disease.

This chain's CDR3 is CSVRGANEQYF. CDR3 nucleotide sequence: TGCAGTGTTAGGGGGGCCAACGAGCAGTACTTC. This rearrangement joins TRBV20-1 to TRBJ2-7, with D perhaps matching TRBD1 or TRBD2 (6 bases each). This CDR3 spans 11 amino acids. V lost 7 bases to trimming and J lost 5 bases, with 12 bases between them. Germline CDR1 DFQATT, CDR2 SNEGSKA (reference sequence).